These 15 T cell receptor beta chains came from one sample sequenced in a study of CD8 T cells in ankylosing spondylitis. TCRdb re-derived calls from the 5' RACE reads in MiXCR, one entry per CDR3 protein. The repertoire holds roughly 350,000 distinct CDR3 sequences, with 8% as singletons. The antigens of these receptors remain unknown. The study's findings and limits: Characteristic of ankylosing spondylitis blood, it appeared, was a TCR beta motif comprising roughly 8 highly homologous variants.

The sample comprised blood, either unsorted or a sorted T cell fraction (not recorded which). These receptors all stem from a male donor with ankylosing spondylitis.

The V call is TRBV19, the J call TRBJ1-5; D possibly corresponds to TRBD1 (5 bases). This CDR3 comprises 21 residues. V was pared by 3 bases and J by 0 bases, with 27 bases between. Looked up from germline, CDR1 is LNHDA and CDR2 is SQIVND (reference sequence). This CDR3 is CASSIHKPARGMTYSNQPQHF. The CDR3 DNA sequence: TGTGCCAGTAGTATTCATAAGCCCGCGCGGGGGATGACTTATAGCAATCAGCCCCAGCATTTT. Full variable domain (outside the CDR3, taken from reference TRBV19 and TRBJ1-5): DGGITQSPKYLFRKEGQNVTLSCEQNLNHDAMYWYRQDPGQGLRLIYYSQIVNDFQKGDIAEGYSVSREKKESFPLTVTSAQKNPTAFYLCASSIHKPARGMTYSNQPQHFGDGTRLSIL.

The V call is TRBV6-2 or TRBV6-3, the J call TRBJ2-5; possible D gene TRBD2, 6 bases. CDR1 and CDR2 (germline): MNHEY, SVGEGT. Trimming stripped 4 bases from V and 1 base from J, with 19 bases between. The CDR3 runs to 17 residues. The CDR3 loop reads CASSLDTLGLPQETQYF. The CDR3 DNA follows: TGTGCCAGCAGTTTGGACACCCTGGGACTCCCCCAAGAGACCCAGTACTTC.

This clonotype was seen many times. The gene calls are TRBV16 and TRBJ2-7, with 8 bases fitting TRBD1. CDR1 is KGHSY and CDR2 is FQNENV in the germline V gene. There are 14 residues in the CDR3. Losses at the gene ends were 2 bases for V and 6 bases for J; bases not matched to a gene: 6. The CDR3 reads CASSQRTGYSEQYF. The DNA of the CDR3 is TGTGCCAGCAGCCAACGGACAGGGTACTCCGAGCAGTACTTC. The variable domain in full, with the rest retrieved from reference TRBV16 and TRBJ2-7, is GEEVAQTPKHLVRGEGQKAKLYCAPIKGHSYVFWYQQVLKNEFKFLISFQNENVFDETGMPKERFSAKCLPNSPCSLEIQATKLEDSAVYFCASSQRTGYSEQYFGPGTRLTVT.

This chain connects TRBV6-6 to TRBJ2-5, with unresolved D. The CDR3 is 12 amino acids. The germline gives CDR1 MNHNY, CDR2 SVGAGI (reference sequence). The ends were cut back, 8 bases at V and 5 bases at J, with 12 bases in the middle. CDR3 residues: CASAFLEETQYF. In nucleotides, the CDR3 is TGTGCCAGCGCCTTCCTGGAGGAGACCCAGTACTTC.

With regard to this clonotype: A much larger clone differs by one base, so this may be a read error. This chain links TRBV11-1 with TRBJ1-2; D is unresolved. This CDR3 is 14 amino acids long. V lost 4 bases and J lost 6, with 15 bases in between. Germline CDR1 reads SGHAT; CDR2 reads FQDESV (reference sequence). Here the CDR3 reads CASSSISDIDGYTF. CDR3 in DNA: TGTGCCAGCAGCTCGATCAGCGACATAGATGGCTACACCTTC.

The rearrangement uses TRBV29-1 and TRBJ2-3, with 7 bases identical to TRBD2. The V gene's germline CDR1 is SQVTM and CDR2 ANQGSEA. There are 13 residues in the CDR3. V gave up 6 bases and J gave up 3 bases; unmatched junction bases: 6. The CDR3, as DNA: TGCAGCGTGGCAGTCGGGGGGACAGATACGCAGTATTTT. Translation: CSVAVGGTDTQYF.

This sequence joins TRBV20-1 and TRBJ2-7; D might be TRBD2 (5 bases). V was shortened by 0 bases and J by 3 bases, with 12 bases between the two germline ends. CDR1 and CDR2 from the germline V gene are DFQATT and SNEGSKA (reference sequence). This CDR3 is built from 14 residues. CDR3 region: CSARDSRLHYEQYF. CDR3 DNA: TGCAGTGCTAGAGACAGCAGACTACACTACGAGCAGTACTTC.

The rearrangement joins TRBV10-3 to TRBJ2-7, with 9 nucleotides matching TRBD1. The CDR3 sequence is 14 residues long. V shed 9 bases, J shed 2 bases, and the junction held 8 bases outside the gene matches. Germline V gene sequence: CDR1 ENHRY, CDR2 SYGVKD. The CDR3 DNA is TGTGCCATAAACCGGGACAGGGAGGCCTACGAGCAGTACTTC. Protein sequence: CAINRDREAYEQYF.

This clonotype was observed a handful of times. V usage is TRBV4-3 and J usage is TRBJ2-1; TRBD2 might be the D (5 bases). Germline loops: CDR1 LGHNA, CDR2 YSLEER. The CDR3 runs 17 residues. The V and J ends lost 0 bases and 4 bases respectively, with 16 bases between them. CDR3 sequence: CASSQEMGSRRYNEQFF. In DNA form, the CDR3 reads TGCGCCAGCAGCCAAGAAATGGGCTCCCGGAGGTACAATGAGCAGTTCTTC.

This clonotype has a count of ten or more. This chain links TRBV27 with TRBJ2-5; D uncertain. The germline CDR1 and CDR2 sequences are MNHEY and SMNVEV (reference sequence). The CDR3 sequence is 14 residues long. Trimming took off 3 bases at V and 5 bases at J, with 13 bases between the two ends. The CDR3 loop reads CASSFVGFQETQYF. The CDR3 nucleotides are TGTGCCAGCAGTTTCGTGGGGTTTCAGGAGACCCAGTACTTC.

The V gene is TRBV5-1, the J gene TRBJ2-3; D possibly matches TRBD1 or TRBD2 (5 bases each). Germline V CDR1 and CDR2: SGHRS, YFSETQ. The CDR3 is made up of 14 amino acids. V shed 4 bases and J shed 3 bases, with 12 bases lying between them. The CDR3 region has the DNA TGCGCCAGCAGCGACGGGGACCGTACAGATACGCAGTATTTT. Its protein is CASSDGDRTDTQYF.

The chain's CDR3 is CATSSPLRDRLYYEQYF. In DNA form, the CDR3 reads TGTGCCACCAGCAGCCCACTCCGGGACAGGTTGTACTACGAGCAGTACTTC. V gene TRBV15 combines with J gene TRBJ2-7, with 8 bases fitting TRBD1. The CDR3 is 17 amino acids. In germline, CDR1 is LNHNV, CDR2 YYDKDF (reference sequence). The ends lost 3 bases at V and 3 bases at J; junction bases unmatched: 13.

This chain's CDR3 is CASIRRAGPSRGEQYF. For the CDR3, the DNA is TGTGCCAGCATCCGGAGGGCAGGACCCAGCCGGGGCGAGCAGTACTTC. The chain recombines TRBV28 with TRBJ2-7, with D tentatively TRBD2 (6 bases). The germline CDR1 and CDR2 sequences are MDHEN and SYDVKM. V lost 7 bases, J lost 6 bases, and 25 bases lay in between. This CDR3 spans 16 amino acids.

This clonotype has just a few counts. The chain links TRBV6-1 to TRBJ2-7; TRBD1 aligns across 8 bases. This CDR3 is built from 15 residues. Trimming removed 6 bases from V and 4 bases from J; junction bases left unmatched: 11. From germline, CDR1 is MNHNS and CDR2 SASEGT. In DNA, the CDR3 is TGTGCCAGCAGGGGACCCGGGACAGGCGTGTACGAGCAGTACTTC. This codes for CASRGPGTGVYEQYF.

In this sample, this clonotype turned up many times. CDR3 DNA sequence: TGTGCCAGCCAAAGAGGTAAAAGCAATCAGCCCCAGCATTTT. Translated, it gives CASQRGKSNQPQHF. The chain combines TRBV25-1 with TRBJ1-5, with no clear D. The CDR3 is 14 residues long. CDR1 is MGHDK and CDR2 is SYGVNS in the germline V gene. V lost 8 bases and J 1 base, leaving 12 bases between the germline ends.